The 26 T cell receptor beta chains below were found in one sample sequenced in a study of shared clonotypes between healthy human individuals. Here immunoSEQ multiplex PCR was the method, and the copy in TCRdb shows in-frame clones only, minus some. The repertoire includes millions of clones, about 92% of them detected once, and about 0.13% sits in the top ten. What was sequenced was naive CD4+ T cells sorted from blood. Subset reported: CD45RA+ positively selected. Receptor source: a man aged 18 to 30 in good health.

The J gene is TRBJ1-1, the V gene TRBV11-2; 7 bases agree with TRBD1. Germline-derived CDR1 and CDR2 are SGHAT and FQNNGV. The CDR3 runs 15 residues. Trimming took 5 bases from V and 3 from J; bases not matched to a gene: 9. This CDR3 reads CASSPQGRSDTEAFF. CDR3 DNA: TGTGCCAGCAGCCCACAGGGGAGGTCGGACACTGAAGCTTTCTTT. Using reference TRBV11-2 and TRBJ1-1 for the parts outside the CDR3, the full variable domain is EAGVAQSPRYKIIEKRQSVAFWCNPISGHATLYWYQQILGQGPKLLIQFQNNGVVDDSQLPKDRFSAERLKGVDSTLKIQPAKLEDSAVYLCASSPQGRSDTEAFFGQGTRLTVV.

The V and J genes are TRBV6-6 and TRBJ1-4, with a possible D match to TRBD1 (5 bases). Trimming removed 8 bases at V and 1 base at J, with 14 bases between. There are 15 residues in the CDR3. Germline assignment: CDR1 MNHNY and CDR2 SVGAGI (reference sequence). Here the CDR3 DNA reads TGTGCCAGCGGAGGGGAGCGGGAAACTAATGAAAAACTGTTTTTT. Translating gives CASGGERETNEKLFF.

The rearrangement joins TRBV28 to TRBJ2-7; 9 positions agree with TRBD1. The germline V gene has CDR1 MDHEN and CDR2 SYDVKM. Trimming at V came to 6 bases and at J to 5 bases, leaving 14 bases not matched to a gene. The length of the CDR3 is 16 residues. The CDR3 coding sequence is TGTGCCAGCAGACACTTACCGGGACAGGGTCCCCACGAGCAGTACTTC. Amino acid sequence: CASRHLPGQGPHEQYF.

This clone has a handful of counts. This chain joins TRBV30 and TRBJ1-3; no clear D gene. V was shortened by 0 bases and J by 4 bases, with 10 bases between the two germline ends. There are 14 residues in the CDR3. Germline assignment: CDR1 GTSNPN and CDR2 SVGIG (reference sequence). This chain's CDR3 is CAWSVRADGNTIYF. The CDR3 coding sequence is TGTGCCTGGAGTGTACGGGCAGACGGAAACACCATATATTTT.

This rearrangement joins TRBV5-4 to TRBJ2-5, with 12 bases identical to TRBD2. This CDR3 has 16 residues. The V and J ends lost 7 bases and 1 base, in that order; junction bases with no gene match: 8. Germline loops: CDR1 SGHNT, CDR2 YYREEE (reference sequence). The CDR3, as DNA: TGTGCCAGCGGCGCGGGGACTAGCGGGCGCCAAGAGACCCAGTACTTC. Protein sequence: CASGAGTSGRQETQYF. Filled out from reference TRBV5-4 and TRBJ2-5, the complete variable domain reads ETGVTQSPTHLIKTRGQQVTLRCSSQSGHNTVSWYQQALGQGPQFIFQYYREEENGRGNFPPRFSGLQFPNYSSELNVNALELDDSALYLCASGAGTSGRQETQYFGPGTRLLVL.

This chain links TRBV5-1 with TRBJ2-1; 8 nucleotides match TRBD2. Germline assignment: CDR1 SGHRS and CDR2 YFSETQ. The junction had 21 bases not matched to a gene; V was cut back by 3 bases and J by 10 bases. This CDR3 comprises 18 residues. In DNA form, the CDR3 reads TGCGCCAGCAGCTCACAATCTGGGACTAGTGGCCCTGGAAGGGAGCAGTTCTTC. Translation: CASSSQSGTSGPGREQFF.

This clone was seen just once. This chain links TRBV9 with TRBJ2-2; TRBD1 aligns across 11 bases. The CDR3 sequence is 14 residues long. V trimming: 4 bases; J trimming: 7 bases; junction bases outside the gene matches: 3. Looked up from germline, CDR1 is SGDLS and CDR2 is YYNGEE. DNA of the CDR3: TGTGCCAGCAGCCCAGGGACAGGGGGCGGGGAGCTGTTTTTT. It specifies CASSPGTGGGELFF. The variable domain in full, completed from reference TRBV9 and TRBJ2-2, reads DSGVTQTPKHLITATGQRVTLRCSPRSGDLSVYWYQQSLDQGLQFLIQYYNGEERAKGNILERFSAQQFPDLHSELNLSSLELGDSALYFCASSPGTGGGELFFGEGSRLTVL.

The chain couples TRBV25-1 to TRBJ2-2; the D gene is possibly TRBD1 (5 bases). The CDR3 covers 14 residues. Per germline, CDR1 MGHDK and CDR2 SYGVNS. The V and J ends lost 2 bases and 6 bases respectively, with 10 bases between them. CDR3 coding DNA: TGTGCCAGCAGTGAACAGGACATTTCCGGGGAGCTGTTTTTT. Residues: CASSEQDISGELFF.

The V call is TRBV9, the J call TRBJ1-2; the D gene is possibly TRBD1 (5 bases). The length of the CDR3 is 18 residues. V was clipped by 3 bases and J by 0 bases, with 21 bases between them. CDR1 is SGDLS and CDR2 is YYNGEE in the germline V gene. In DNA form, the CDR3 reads TGTGCCAGCAGCGCCCACGTGGGGCCCCAGTTAGCTAACTATGGCTACACCTTC. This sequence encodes CASSAHVGPQLANYGYTF. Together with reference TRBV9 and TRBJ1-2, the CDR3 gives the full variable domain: DSGVTQTPKHLITATGQRVTLRCSPRSGDLSVYWYQQSLDQGLQFLIQYYNGEERAKGNILERFSAQQFPDLHSELNLSSLELGDSALYFCASSAHVGPQLANYGYTFGSGTRLTVV.

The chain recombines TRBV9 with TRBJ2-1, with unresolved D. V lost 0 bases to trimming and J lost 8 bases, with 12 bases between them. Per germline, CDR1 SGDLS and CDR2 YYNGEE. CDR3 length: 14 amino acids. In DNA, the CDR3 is TGTGCCAGCAGCGTAGGTGGGATCGAGGATGAGCAGTTCTTC. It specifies CASSVGGIEDEQFF. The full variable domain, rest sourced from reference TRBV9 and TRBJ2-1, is DSGVTQTPKHLITATGQRVTLRCSPRSGDLSVYWYQQSLDQGLQFLIQYYNGEERAKGNILERFSAQQFPDLHSELNLSSLELGDSALYFCASSVGGIEDEQFFGPGTRLTVL.

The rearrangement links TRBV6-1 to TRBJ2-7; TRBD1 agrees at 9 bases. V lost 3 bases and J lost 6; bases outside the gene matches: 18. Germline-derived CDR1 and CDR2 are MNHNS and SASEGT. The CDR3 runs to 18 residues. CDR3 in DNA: TGTGCCAGCAGTGATCAGAGGGTAGGGACAGGGCGGTTCACCGAGCAGTACTTC. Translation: CASSDQRVGTGRFTEQYF.

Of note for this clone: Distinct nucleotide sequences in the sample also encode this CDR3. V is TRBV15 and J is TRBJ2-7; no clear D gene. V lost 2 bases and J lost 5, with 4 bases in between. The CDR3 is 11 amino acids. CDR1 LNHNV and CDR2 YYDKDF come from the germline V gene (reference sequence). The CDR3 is CATSRNDEQYF. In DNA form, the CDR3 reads TGTGCCACCAGCAGAAACGACGAGCAGTACTTC.

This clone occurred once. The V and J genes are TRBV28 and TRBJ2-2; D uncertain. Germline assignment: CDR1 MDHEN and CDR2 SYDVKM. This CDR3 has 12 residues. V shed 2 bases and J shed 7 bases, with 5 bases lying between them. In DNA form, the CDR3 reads TGTGCCAGCAGTTTAATGGACGGGGAGCTGTTTTTT. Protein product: CASSLMDGELFF.

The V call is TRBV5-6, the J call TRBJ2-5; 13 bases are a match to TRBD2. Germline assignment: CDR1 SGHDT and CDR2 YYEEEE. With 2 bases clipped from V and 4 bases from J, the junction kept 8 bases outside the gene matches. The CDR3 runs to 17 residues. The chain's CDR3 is CASSFVETSGGLETQYF. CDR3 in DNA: TGTGCCAGCAGCTTCGTTGAGACTAGCGGGGGGCTAGAGACCCAGTACTTC.

The CDR3 DNA follows: TGCGCCAGCAGCCCAACTAGCGGGGGGAGCTCCTACGAGCAGTACTTC. Its translation is CASSPTSGGSSYEQYF. The chain links TRBV5-1 to TRBJ2-7; 12 positions match TRBD2. The CDR3 totals 16 residues. Germline V lookup: CDR1 SGHRS, CDR2 YFSETQ. Trimming removed 4 bases from V and 0 bases from J; junction bases left unmatched: 5.

Here the CDR3 reads CSAGIQRGPNEKLFF. In nucleotides, the CDR3 is TGCAGCGCAGGGATTCAGCGGGGCCCCAATGAAAAACTGTTTTTT. The chain uses TRBV29-1 and TRBJ1-4; tentative D call: TRBD1 (5 bases). This CDR3 is built from 15 residues. V lost 7 bases, J lost 5 bases, and 20 bases lay in between. Germline values: CDR1 SQVTM, CDR2 ANQGSEA.

The CDR3 coding sequence is TGTGCCAGCTCACGGACCAATAGCGGGGGACAAGAGACCCAGTACTTC. Translation: CASSRTNSGGQETQYF. The V gene is TRBV18, the J gene TRBJ2-5; 9 positions agree with TRBD2. The J segment lost 2 bases and the V segment lost 4 bases, leaving 8 bases of the junction unmatched. The CDR3 contains 16 residues. Germline V gives CDR1 KGHSH, CDR2 LQKENI.

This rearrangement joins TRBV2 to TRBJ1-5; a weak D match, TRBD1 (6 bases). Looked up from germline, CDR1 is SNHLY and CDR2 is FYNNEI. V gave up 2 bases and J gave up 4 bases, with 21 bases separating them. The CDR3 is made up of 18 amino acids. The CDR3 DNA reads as TGTGCCAGCAGTGAATTTATTCAGAGGGGGGCGAGGAATCAGCCCCAGCATTTT. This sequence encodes CASSEFIQRGARNQPQHF.

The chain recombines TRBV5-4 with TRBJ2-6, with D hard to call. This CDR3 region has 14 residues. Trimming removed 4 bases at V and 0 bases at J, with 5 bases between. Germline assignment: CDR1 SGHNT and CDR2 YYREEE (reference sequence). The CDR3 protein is CASSVSSGANVLTF. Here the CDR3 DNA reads TGTGCCAGCAGCGTGAGCTCTGGGGCCAACGTCCTGACTTTC.

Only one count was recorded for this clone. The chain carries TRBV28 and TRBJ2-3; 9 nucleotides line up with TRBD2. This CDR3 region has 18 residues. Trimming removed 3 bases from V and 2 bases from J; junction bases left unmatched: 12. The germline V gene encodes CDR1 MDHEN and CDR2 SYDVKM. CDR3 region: CASSFPVGSGGSTDTQYF. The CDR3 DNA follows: TGTGCCAGCAGTTTCCCCGTTGGTAGCGGGGGTTCCACAGATACGCAGTATTTT.

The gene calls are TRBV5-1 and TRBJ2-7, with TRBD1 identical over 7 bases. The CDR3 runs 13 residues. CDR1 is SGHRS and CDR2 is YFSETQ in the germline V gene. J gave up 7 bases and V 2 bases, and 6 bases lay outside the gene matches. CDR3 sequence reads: CASSFGTEREQYF. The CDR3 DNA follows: TGCGCCAGCAGCTTTGGGACAGAGCGAGAGCAGTACTTC.

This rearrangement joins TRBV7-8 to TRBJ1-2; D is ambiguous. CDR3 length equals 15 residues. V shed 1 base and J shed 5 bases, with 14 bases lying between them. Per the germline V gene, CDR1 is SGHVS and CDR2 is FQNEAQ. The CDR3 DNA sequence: TGTGCCAGCAGCTTAGATTGGGGTCAGGTGTATGGCTACACCTTC. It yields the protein CASSLDWGQVYGYTF.

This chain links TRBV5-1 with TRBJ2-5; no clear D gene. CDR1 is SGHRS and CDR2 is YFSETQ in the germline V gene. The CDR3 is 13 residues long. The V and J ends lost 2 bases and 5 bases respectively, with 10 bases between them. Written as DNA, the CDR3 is TGCGCCAGCAGCTTTCCGGCTTCGGAGACCCAGTACTTC. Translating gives CASSFPASETQYF.

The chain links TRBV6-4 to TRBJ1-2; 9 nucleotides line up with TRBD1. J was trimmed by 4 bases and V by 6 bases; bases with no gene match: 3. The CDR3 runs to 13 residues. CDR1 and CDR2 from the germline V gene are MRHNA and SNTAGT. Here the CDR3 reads CASRGTGRYGYTF. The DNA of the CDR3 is TGTGCCAGCAGGGGGACAGGGCGCTATGGCTACACCTTC.

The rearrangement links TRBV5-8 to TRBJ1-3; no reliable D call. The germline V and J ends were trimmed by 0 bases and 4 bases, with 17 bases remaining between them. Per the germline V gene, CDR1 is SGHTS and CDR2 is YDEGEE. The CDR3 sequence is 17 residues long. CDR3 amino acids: CASSLELKVSTGNTIYF. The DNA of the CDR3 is TGTGCCAGCAGCTTGGAGTTGAAGGTGTCCACGGGAAACACCATATATTTT.

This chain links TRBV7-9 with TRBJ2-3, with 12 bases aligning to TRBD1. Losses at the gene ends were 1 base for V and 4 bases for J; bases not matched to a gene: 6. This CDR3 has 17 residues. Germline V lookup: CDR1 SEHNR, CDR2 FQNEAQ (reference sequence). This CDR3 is CASSLGDRGRFADTQYF. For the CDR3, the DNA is TGTGCCAGCAGCTTAGGGGACAGGGGGCGTTTCGCAGATACGCAGTATTTT.